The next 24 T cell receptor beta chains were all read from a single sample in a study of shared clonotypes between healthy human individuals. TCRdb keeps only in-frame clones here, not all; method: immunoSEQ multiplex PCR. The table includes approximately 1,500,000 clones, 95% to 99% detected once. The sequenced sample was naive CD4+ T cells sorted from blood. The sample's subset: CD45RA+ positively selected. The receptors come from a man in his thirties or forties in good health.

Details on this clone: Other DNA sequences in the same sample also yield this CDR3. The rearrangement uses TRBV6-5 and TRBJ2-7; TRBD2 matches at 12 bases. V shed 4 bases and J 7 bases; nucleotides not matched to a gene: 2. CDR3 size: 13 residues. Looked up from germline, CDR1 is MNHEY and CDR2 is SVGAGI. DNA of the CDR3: TGTGCCAGCAGTTTTGGACTAGCGGGAGAGCAGTACTTC. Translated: CASSFGLAGEQYF.

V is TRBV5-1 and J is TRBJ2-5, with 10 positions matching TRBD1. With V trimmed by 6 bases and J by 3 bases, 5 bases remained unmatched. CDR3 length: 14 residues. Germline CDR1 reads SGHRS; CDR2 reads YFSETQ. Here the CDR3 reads CASKTTGGKETQYF. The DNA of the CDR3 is TGCGCCAGCAAAACGACAGGGGGCAAAGAGACCCAGTACTTC. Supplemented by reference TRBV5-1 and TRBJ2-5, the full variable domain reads KAGVTQTPRYLIKTRGQQVTLSCSPISGHRSVSWYQQTPGQGLQFLFEYFSETQRNKGNFPGRFSGRQFSNSRSEMNVSTLELGDSALYLCASKTTGGKETQYFGPGTRLLVL.

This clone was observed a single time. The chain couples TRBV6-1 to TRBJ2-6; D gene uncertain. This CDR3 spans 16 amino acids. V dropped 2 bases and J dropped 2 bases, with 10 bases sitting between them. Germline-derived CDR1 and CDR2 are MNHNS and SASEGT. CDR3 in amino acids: CASSELGPPGANVLTF. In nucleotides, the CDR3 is TGTGCCAGCAGTGAATTGGGTCCCCCTGGGGCCAACGTCCTGACTTTC.

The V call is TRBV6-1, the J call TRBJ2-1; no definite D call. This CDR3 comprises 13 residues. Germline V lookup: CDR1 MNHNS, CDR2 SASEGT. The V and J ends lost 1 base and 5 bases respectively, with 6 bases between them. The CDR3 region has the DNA TGTGCCAGCAGTGAAGAACAGAACAATGAGCAGTTCTTC. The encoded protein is CASSEEQNNEQFF.

The CDR3 coding sequence is TGCGCCAGCAGTGGGACGACAGACCCCACCGGGGAGCTGTTTTTT. It is translated as CASSGTTDPTGELFF. The rearrangement links TRBV5-1 to TRBJ2-2, with D perhaps assigned TRBD1 or TRBD2 (5 bases each). Germline V lookup: CDR1 SGHRS, CDR2 YFSETQ. V was clipped by 5 bases and J by 4 bases, with 15 bases between them. This CDR3 contains 15 residues.

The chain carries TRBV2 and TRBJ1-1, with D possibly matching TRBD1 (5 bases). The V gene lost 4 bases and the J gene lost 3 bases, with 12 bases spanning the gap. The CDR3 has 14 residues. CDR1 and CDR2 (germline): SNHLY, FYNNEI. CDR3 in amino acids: CASSGYGRDTEAFF. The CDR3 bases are TGTGCCAGCAGTGGTTACGGCAGGGACACTGAAGCTTTCTTT.

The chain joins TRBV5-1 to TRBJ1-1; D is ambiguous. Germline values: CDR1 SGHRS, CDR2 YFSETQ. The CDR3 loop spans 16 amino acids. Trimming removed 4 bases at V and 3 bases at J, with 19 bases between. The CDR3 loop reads CASSKNTVWSDTEAFF. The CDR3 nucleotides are TGCGCCAGCAGCAAGAATACAGTCTGGTCGGACACTGAAGCTTTCTTT. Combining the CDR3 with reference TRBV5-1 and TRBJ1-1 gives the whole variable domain KAGVTQTPRYLIKTRGQQVTLSCSPISGHRSVSWYQQTPGQGLQFLFEYFSETQRNKGNFPGRFSGRQFSNSRSEMNVSTLELGDSALYLCASSKNTVWSDTEAFFGQGTRLTVV.

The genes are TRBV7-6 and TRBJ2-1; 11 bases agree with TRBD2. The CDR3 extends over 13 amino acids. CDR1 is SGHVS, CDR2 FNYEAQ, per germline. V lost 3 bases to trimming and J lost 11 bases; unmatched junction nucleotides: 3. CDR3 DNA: TGTGCCAGCAGCTTGCTAGCGGGAGGCCAGCAGTTCTTC. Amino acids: CASSLLAGGQQFF.

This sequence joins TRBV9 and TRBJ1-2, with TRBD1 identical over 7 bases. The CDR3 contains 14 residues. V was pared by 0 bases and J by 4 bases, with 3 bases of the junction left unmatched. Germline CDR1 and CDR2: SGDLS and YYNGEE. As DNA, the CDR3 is TGTGCCAGCAGCGTAGGGACAGGAACCTATGGCTACACCTTC. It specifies CASSVGTGTYGYTF.

CDR3 bases: TGTGCCAGCAGTTTTAGGCTAGCCAAGAATGAGCAGTTCTTC. Residues: CASSFRLAKNEQFF. The V gene is TRBV27, the J gene TRBJ2-1; D is perhaps TRBD2 (5 bases). The CDR3 extends over 14 amino acids. V was cut by 3 bases and J by 7 bases, with 13 bases left in between. CDR1 and CDR2 (germline): MNHEY, SMNVEV (reference sequence).

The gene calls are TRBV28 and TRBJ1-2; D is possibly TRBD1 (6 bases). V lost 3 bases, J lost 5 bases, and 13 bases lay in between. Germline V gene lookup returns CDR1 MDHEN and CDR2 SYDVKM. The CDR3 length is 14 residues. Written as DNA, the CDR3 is TGTGCCAGCAGTTTGCCTGGACAGACTTATGGCTACACCTTC. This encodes CASSLPGQTYGYTF.

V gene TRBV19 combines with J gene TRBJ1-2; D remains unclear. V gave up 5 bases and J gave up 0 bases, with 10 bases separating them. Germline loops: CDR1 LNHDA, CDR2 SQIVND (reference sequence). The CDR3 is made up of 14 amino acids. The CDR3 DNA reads TGTGCCAGTAGTCCATGGGCGACTAACTATGGCTACACCTTC. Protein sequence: CASSPWATNYGYTF.

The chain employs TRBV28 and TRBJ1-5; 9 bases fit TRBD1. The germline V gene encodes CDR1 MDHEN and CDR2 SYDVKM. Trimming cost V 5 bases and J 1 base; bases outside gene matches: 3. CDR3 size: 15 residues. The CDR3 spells CASSAGQGSNQPQHF. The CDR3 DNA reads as TGTGCCAGCAGTGCTGGACAGGGGAGCAATCAGCCCCAGCATTTT.

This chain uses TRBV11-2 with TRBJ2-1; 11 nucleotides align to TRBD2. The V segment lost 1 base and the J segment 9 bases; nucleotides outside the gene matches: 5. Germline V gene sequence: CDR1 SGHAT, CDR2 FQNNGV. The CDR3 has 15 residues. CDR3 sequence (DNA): TGTGCCAGCAGCTTAGGACTAGCGGGACCTGGTGAGCAGTTCTTC. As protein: CASSLGLAGPGEQFF.

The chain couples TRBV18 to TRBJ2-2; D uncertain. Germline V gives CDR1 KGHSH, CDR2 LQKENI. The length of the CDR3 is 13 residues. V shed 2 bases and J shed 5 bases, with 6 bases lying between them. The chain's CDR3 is CASSPMGTGELFF. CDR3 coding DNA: TGTGCCAGCTCACCAATGGGGACCGGGGAGCTGTTTTTT.

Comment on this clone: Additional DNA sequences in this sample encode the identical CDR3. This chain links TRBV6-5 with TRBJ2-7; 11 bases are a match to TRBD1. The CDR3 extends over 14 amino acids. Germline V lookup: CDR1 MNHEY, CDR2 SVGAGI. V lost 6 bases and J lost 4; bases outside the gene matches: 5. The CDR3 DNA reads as TGTGCCAGCAGCACCGGGACAGGGGGTTACGAGCAGTACTTC. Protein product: CASSTGTGGYEQYF.

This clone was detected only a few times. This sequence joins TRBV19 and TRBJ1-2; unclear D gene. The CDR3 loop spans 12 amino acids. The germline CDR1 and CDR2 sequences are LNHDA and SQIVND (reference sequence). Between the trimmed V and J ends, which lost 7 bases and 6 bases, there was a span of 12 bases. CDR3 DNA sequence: TGTGCCAGTACCACGGGATTGAATGGCTACACCTTC. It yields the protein CASTTGLNGYTF.

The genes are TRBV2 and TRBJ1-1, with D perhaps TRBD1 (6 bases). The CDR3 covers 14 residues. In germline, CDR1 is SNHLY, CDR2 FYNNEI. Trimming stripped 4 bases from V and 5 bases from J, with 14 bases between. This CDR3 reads CASSVAGVGTEAFF. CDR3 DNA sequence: TGTGCCAGCAGTGTGGCAGGGGTTGGGACTGAAGCTTTCTTT.

This CDR3 is CASSLDGTGGEGIVQYF. In DNA form, the CDR3 reads TGCGCCAGCAGCTTGGATGGGACAGGGGGCGAGGGGATCGTTCAGTACTTC. This sequence joins TRBV5-1 and TRBJ2-4, with 12 nucleotides matching TRBD1. CDR1 and CDR2 from the germline V gene are SGHRS and YFSETQ. This CDR3 region has 17 residues. Germline trimming cut 0 bases from V and 11 bases from J; bases unmatched to any gene: 12.

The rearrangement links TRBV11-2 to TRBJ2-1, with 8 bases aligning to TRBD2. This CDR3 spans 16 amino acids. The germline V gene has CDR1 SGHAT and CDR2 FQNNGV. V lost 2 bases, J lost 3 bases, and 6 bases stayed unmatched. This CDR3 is CASSLHSGANYNEQFF. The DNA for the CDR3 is TGTGCCAGCAGCTTACATAGCGGGGCCAACTACAATGAGCAGTTCTTC.

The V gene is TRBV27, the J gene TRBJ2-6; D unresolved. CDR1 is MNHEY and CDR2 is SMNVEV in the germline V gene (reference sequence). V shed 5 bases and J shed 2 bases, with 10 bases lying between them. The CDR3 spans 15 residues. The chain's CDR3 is CASSASAAGANVLTF. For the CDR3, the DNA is TGTGCCAGCAGTGCCAGTGCCGCTGGGGCCAACGTCCTGACTTTC.

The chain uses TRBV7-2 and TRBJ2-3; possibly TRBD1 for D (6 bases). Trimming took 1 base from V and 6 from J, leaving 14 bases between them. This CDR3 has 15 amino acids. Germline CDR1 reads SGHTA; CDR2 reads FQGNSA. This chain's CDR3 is CASSLVAGAGDTQYF. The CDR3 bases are TGTGCCAGCAGCTTAGTGGCAGGGGCTGGGGATACGCAGTATTTT.

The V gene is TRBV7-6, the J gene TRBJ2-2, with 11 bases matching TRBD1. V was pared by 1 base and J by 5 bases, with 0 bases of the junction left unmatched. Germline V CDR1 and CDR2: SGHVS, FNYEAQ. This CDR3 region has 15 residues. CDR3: CASSLGDRGTGELFF. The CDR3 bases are TGTGCCAGCAGCTTAGGGGACAGGGGGACCGGGGAGCTGTTTTTT.

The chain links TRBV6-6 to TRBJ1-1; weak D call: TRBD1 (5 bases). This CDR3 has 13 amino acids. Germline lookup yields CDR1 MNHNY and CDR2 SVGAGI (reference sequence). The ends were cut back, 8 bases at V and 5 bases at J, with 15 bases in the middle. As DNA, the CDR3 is TGTGCCAGCTGCTCTGTGGGGCGGACTGAAGCTTTCTTT. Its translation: CASCSVGRTEAFF.